What follows are 22 T cell receptor beta chains derived from one specimen sequenced in a study of regulatory T cells in long-lasting Graves disease. Arm-PCR of CDR3 regions and iRepertoire HTBI primers were used to build TCR beta libraries. One entry per CDR3 protein, called by TCRdb with MiXCR from the multiplex PCR reads. The sample contains 360,000 or so distinct CDR3 sequences, over 15% of which appear only once. Noted time point: newly diagnosed GD, antithyroid drugs for less than 3 months. From PBMCs, RNA was extracted and then used to make the TCR library. These records were also assigned to another study, of T cells in Graves' hyperthyroidism and ophthalmopathy.

Sequences were derived from peripheral blood mononuclear cells (PBMCs), sampled at new diagnosis, from a patient treated with antithyroid drugs. Every receptor here comes from a man between 40 and 49 years old with Graves disease.

The V and J genes are TRBV6-2 or TRBV6-3 and TRBJ2-1; TRBD2 might be the D (5 bases). The CDR3 consists of 12 residues. V gave up 3 bases and J gave up 8 bases, with 8 bases separating them. Looked up from germline, CDR1 is MNHEY and CDR2 is SVGEGT. In DNA form, the CDR3 reads TGTGCCAGCAGTTATTCTAGCTATGAGCAGTTCTTC. It is translated as CASSYSSYEQFF.

This clonotype was recorded at least ten times. V usage is TRBV30 and J usage is TRBJ2-5; D possibly corresponds to TRBD1 (6 bases). There are 14 residues in the CDR3. Germline CDR1 and CDR2: GTSNPN and SVGIG (reference sequence). Trimming removed 2 bases from V and 2 bases from J, with 12 bases in between. CDR3 sequence reads: CAWSKDSAQETQYF. DNA of the CDR3: TGTGCCTGGAGTAAGGACAGCGCACAAGAGACCCAGTACTTC.

This clonotype appeared many times. J is TRBJ2-5 and V is TRBV5-1; tentative D call: TRBD1 (5 bases). Germline V gene data show CDR1 as SGHRS and CDR2 as YFSETQ. The CDR3 spans 15 residues. Trimming stripped 6 bases from V and 1 base from J, with 16 bases between. This CDR3 is CASIQGRWGQETQYF. Written as DNA, the CDR3 is TGCGCCAGCATTCAGGGAAGATGGGGCCAAGAGACCCAGTACTTC.

This clonotype was recorded many times. The chain combines TRBV5-5 with TRBJ2-5; TRBD2 matches 7 bases. V gave up 0 bases and J gave up 4 bases; unmatched junction bases: 15. The CDR3 length is 18 residues. Germline CDR1 is SGHKS and CDR2 is YYEKEE (reference sequence). CDR3 sequence reads: CASSLGFQRGSFGETQYF. The CDR3 bases are TGTGCCAGCAGCTTGGGTTTTCAGCGGGGTAGTTTTGGAGAGACCCAGTACTTC.

As to this clonotype: Given a much more abundant clone one base away, this may be a read error. The V call is TRBV18, the J call TRBJ2-7, with D perhaps assigned TRBD1 or TRBD2 (5 bases each). This CDR3 has 13 amino acids. Germline CDR1 reads KGHSH; CDR2 reads LQKENI. Trimming took off 7 bases at V and 6 bases at J, with 16 bases between the two ends. DNA for the CDR3: TGTGCCAGCTTAAACACGGGACGGGCCGAGCAGTACTTC. Protein product: CASLNTGRAEQYF.

This sequence joins TRBV20-1 and TRBJ1-1, with D perhaps matching TRBD1 (5 bases). Trimming removed 0 bases from V and 5 bases from J, with 13 bases in between. CDR3 length: 14 amino acids. Looked up from germline, CDR1 is DFQATT and CDR2 is SNEGSKA (reference sequence). This CDR3 reads CSARDPPGRTEAFF. Here the CDR3 DNA reads TGCAGTGCTAGAGATCCCCCAGGGCGGACTGAAGCTTTCTTT.

The J gene is TRBJ2-1, the V gene TRBV5-1, with 15 bases that match TRBD2. Germline CDR1 reads SGHRS; CDR2 reads YFSETQ. V was pared by 4 bases and J by 5 bases, with 10 bases of the junction left unmatched. The CDR3 consists of 18 residues. The CDR3 bases are TGCGCCAGCAGCGTACGTCGGACTAGCGGGGGGGCCAACAATGAGCAGTTCTTC. Protein product: CASSVRRTSGGANNEQFF.

This clonotype was counted between two and nine times. The chain links TRBV18 to TRBJ1-1; tentative D call: TRBD1 (5 bases). Trimming took 1 base from V and 5 from J, leaving 8 bases between them. The V gene's germline CDR1 is KGHSH and CDR2 LQKENI. This CDR3 is 13 amino acids long. CDR3 sequence: CASSPQGRTEAFF. The CDR3 bases are TGTGCCAGCTCACCACAGGGGAGGACTGAAGCTTTCTTT. Looking up the rest from reference TRBV18 and TRBJ1-1 gives the full variable domain: NAGVMQNPRHLVRRRGQEARLRCSPMKGHSHVYWYRQLPEEGLKFMVYLQKENIIDESGMPKERFSAEFPKEGPSILRIQQVVRGDSAAYFCASSPQGRTEAFFGQGTRLTVV.

This clonotype was picked up many times. This rearrangement joins TRBV11-3 to TRBJ2-3; D remains unclear. CDR1 is SGHNT and CDR2 is YENEEA in the germline V gene. CDR3 size: 13 residues. Deletions cut 5 bases from V and 2 bases from J, with 8 bases between. This CDR3 reads CASSLFATDTQYF. CDR3 nucleotides: TGTGCCAGCAGCCTGTTTGCCACAGATACGCAGTATTTT.

In its sample, this clonotype was seen many times. J is TRBJ1-3 and V is TRBV12-3 or TRBV12-4; D ambiguous. CDR3 length: 15 amino acids. Trimming shortened V by 6 bases and J by 0 bases, and 12 bases separated the two germline ends. CDR3 bases: TGTGCCAGCAGCTCCCAGGAAGTCTCTGGAAACACCATATATTTT. It is translated as CASSSQEVSGNTIYF.

The gene calls are TRBV6-1 and TRBJ2-7, with D possibly called TRBD1 or TRBD2 (6 bases each). The V gene's germline CDR1 is MNHNS and CDR2 SASEGT. CDR3 length: 15 residues. V was trimmed by 7 bases and J by 0 bases, leaving 16 bases between them. The CDR3 DNA is TGTGCCAGCACCCCGGGGGCCTCGCTCTCCTACGAGCAGTACTTC. The encoded protein is CASTPGASLSYEQYF.

The table lists this clonotype with many counts. The rearrangement uses TRBV7-8 and TRBJ1-1, with D possibly TRBD1 on 5 matching bases. V lost 0 bases and J lost 10, with 18 bases in between. The CDR3 sequence is 15 residues long. Looked up from germline, CDR1 is SGHVS and CDR2 is FQNEAQ. CDR3 bases: TGTGCCAGCAGCTTAGCAAGCCTCGTGGGGGGTCCAGCTTTCTTT. It translates to CASSLASLVGGPAFF.

This clonotype was counted at least ten times. The gene calls are TRBV2 and TRBJ1-5; D remains ambiguous. The germline gives CDR1 SNHLY, CDR2 FYNNEI. The V gene lost 4 bases and the J gene lost 0 bases, with 22 bases spanning the gap. The CDR3 has 19 amino acids. The CDR3 protein is CASSGPTREGLYSNQPQHF. The CDR3 DNA is TGTGCCAGCAGTGGACCGACGCGGGAGGGCTTATATAGCAATCAGCCCCAGCATTTT.

This chain uses TRBV7-9 with TRBJ2-2; D is undetermined. The germline V and J ends were trimmed by 1 base and 12 bases, with 18 bases remaining between them. CDR1 is SEHNR, CDR2 FQNEAQ, per germline (reference sequence). CDR3 size: 15 residues. CDR3 DNA sequence: TGTGCCAGCAGCTTAGTTTCCGCATCTTGGCCGAAGCTGTTTTTT. Its translation is CASSLVSASWPKLFF.

This clonotype has at least ten counts. The rearrangement uses TRBV18 and TRBJ1-4; D remains unclear. CDR1 is KGHSH and CDR2 is LQKENI in the germline V gene. V was clipped by 0 bases and J by 5 bases, with 4 bases between them. The CDR3 has 13 amino acids. The CDR3 reads CASSPPLNEKLFF. As DNA, the CDR3 is TGTGCCAGCTCACCACCGCTCAATGAAAAACTGTTTTTT.

This CDR3 is CASSAGTGAGTGELFF. CDR3 nucleotides: TGTGCCAGCAGCGCCGGGACAGGTGCAGGGACCGGGGAGCTGTTTTTT. V and J are TRBV9 and TRBJ2-2; 8 positions agree with TRBD1. The CDR3 loop spans 16 amino acids. V dropped 3 bases and J dropped 5; count of bases not matched to a gene: 9. Germline V gene lookup returns CDR1 SGDLS and CDR2 YYNGEE.

The chain couples TRBV20-1 to TRBJ2-7, with unresolved D. Germline V lookup: CDR1 DFQATT, CDR2 SNEGSKA (reference sequence). This CDR3 has 12 amino acids. V was pared by 7 bases and J by 2 bases, with 12 bases between. The CDR3 loop reads CSVKGDAYEQYF. DNA of the CDR3: TGCAGTGTGAAAGGCGATGCCTACGAGCAGTACTTC.

This clonotype was picked up many times. CDR3: CASSTQGQGSNEQFF. CDR3 DNA: TGTGCCAGCAGTACCCAGGGACAGGGATCCAATGAGCAGTTCTTC. The chain combines TRBV6-1 with TRBJ2-1, with 9 positions matching TRBD1. The V gene end was trimmed by 5 bases and the J gene end by 6 bases; junction bases not matched to a gene: 8. Germline CDR1 MNHNS, CDR2 SASEGT. The CDR3 has 15 residues.

This chain uses TRBV20-1 with TRBJ2-1; 10 nucleotides agree with TRBD2. Germline lookup yields CDR1 DFQATT and CDR2 SNEGSKA (reference sequence). V lost 0 bases to trimming and J lost 4 bases; unmatched junction nucleotides: 3. CDR3 length: 15 amino acids. The DNA for the CDR3 is TGCAGTGCTAGAGACAGCGGGGGGGCTTACAATGAGCAGTTCTTC. This codes for CSARDSGGAYNEQFF.

This clonotype was seen more than once but under ten times. The V and J genes are TRBV2 and TRBJ1-6; no firm D call. Deletions cut 4 bases from V and 9 bases from J, with 7 bases between. Germline V CDR1 and CDR2: SNHLY, FYNNEI. This CDR3 spans 12 amino acids. CDR3 nucleotide sequence: TGTGCCAGCAGTGTTTACACTTCACCCCTCCACTTT. Amino acid sequence: CASSVYTSPLHF. The full variable domain, rest sourced from reference TRBV2 and TRBJ1-6, is EPEVTQTPSHQVTQMGQEVILRCVPISNHLYFYWYRQILGQKVEFLVSFYNNEISEKSEIFDDQFSVERPDGSNFTLKIRSTKLEDSAMYFCASSVYTSPLHFGNGTRLTVT.

This clonotype was picked up a small number of times. The V gene is TRBV2, the J gene TRBJ1-5; no clear D gene. The V and J ends lost 3 bases and 8 bases respectively, with 5 bases between them. The CDR3 totals 11 residues. Per the germline V gene, CDR1 is SNHLY and CDR2 is FYNNEI. The chain's CDR3 is CASSDQEPQHF. In DNA form, the CDR3 reads TGTGCCAGCAGTGATCAGGAGCCCCAGCATTTT.

This clonotype was seen many times. The chain recombines TRBV5-4 with TRBJ2-5, with TRBD1 matching 12 bases. V shed 4 bases, J shed 6 bases, and the junction held 10 bases outside the gene matches. Per germline, CDR1 SGHNT and CDR2 YYREEE (reference sequence). The CDR3 is made up of 16 amino acids. The CDR3 bases are TGTGCCAGCAGCGGAGTCCGGGACAGGGGGCAGAAGACCCAGTACTTC. Its protein is CASSGVRDRGQKTQYF. The complete variable domain, with remaining parts taken from reference TRBV5-4 and TRBJ2-5, reads ETGVTQSPTHLIKTRGQQVTLRCSSQSGHNTVSWYQQALGQGPQFIFQYYREEENGRGNFPPRFSGLQFPNYSSELNVNALELDDSALYLCASSGVRDRGQKTQYFGPGTRLLVL.